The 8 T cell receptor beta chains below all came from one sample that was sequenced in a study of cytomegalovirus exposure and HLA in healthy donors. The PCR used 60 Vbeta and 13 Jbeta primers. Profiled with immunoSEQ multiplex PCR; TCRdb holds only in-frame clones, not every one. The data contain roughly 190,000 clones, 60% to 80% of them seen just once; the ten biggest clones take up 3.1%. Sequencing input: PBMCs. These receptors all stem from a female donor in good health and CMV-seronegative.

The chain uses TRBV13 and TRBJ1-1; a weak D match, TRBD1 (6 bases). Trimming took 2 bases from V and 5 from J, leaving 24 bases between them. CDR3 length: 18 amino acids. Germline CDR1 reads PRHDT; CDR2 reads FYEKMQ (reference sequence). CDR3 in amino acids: CASSLRFRGAPGGTEAFF. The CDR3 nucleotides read TGTGCCAGCAGCTTACGTTTTCGGGGGGCGCCTGGGGGTACTGAAGCTTTCTTT. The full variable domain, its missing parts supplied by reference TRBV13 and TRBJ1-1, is AAGVIQSPRHLIKEKRETATLKCYPIPRHDTVYWYQQGPGQDPQFLISFYEKMQSDKGSIPDRFSAQQFSDYHSELNMSSLELGDSALYFCASSLRFRGAPGGTEAFFGQGTRLTVV.

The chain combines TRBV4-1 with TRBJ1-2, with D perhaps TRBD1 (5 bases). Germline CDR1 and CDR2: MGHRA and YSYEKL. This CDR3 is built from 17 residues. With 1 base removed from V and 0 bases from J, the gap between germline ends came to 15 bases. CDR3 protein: CASSQVDSLLTNYGYTF. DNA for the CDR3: TGCGCCAGCAGCCAAGTAGACAGCCTCCTCACTAACTATGGCTACACCTTC.

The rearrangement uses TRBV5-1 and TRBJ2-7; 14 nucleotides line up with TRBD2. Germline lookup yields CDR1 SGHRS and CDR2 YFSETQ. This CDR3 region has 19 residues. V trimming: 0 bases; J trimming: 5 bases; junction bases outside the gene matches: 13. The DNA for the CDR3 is TGCGCCAGCAGCTTGGCCTCAGGGGGACTAGCGGGAGTAAGCGACGAGCAGTACTTC. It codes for CASSLASGGLAGVSDEQYF.

This CDR3 is CASSLATGAGANVLTF. Here the CDR3 DNA reads TGTGCCAGCAGCTTAGCGACAGGGGCTGGGGCCAACGTCCTGACTTTC. The V call is TRBV7-9, the J call TRBJ2-6; 8 nucleotides align to TRBD1. The trim removed 0 bases at V and 2 bases at J, leaving 0 bases unmatched. The CDR3 is made up of 16 amino acids. CDR1 SEHNR and CDR2 FQNEAQ come from the germline V gene (reference sequence).

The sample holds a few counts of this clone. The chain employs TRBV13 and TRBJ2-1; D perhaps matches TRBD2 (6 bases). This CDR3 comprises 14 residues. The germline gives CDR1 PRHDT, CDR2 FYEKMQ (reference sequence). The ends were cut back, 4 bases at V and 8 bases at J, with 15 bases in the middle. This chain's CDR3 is CASSSETSTDEQFF. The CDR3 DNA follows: TGTGCCAGCAGCTCTGAGACTAGTACGGATGAGCAGTTCTTC.

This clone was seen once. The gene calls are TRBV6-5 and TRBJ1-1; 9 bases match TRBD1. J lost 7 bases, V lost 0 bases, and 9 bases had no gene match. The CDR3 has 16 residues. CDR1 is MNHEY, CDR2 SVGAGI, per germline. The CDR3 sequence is CASSYSGTGSASEAFF. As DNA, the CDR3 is TGTGCCAGCAGTTACTCGGGGACAGGGTCCGCCAGTGAAGCTTTCTTT.

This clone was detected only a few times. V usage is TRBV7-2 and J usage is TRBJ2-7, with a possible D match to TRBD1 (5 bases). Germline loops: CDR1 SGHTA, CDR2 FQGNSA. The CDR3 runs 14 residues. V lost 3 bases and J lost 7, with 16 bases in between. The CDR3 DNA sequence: TGTGCCAGCAGCTTCGGTTTCCAGGGATGGGAGCAGTACTTC. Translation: CASSFGFQGWEQYF.

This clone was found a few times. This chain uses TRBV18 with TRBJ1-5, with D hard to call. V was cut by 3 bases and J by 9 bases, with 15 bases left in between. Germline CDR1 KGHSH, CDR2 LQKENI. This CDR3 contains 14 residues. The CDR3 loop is CASSPDAGRRPQHF. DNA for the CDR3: TGTGCCAGCTCACCCGACGCGGGTCGGCGGCCCCAGCATTTT.